This passage covers 28 T cell receptor beta chains from one sample sequenced in a study of T cells in Graves' hyperthyroidism and ophthalmopathy. Researchers amplified the TCR beta CDR3 regions from RNA transcripts. The HTBI primer set served for first-round RT-PCR of the TCR CDR3. TCRdb analysed the multiplex PCR reads with MiXCR anew, one entry per CDR3 protein. This sample has around 440,000 distinct CDR3 sequences, with more than 15% found just once. Sequencing input: blood. The source is a woman aged 18 to 35 with Graves' hyperthyroidism.

The sample holds many counts of this clonotype. The CDR3 reads CASSYGQETQYF. DNA for the CDR3: TGTGCCAGCAGTTACGGTCAGGAGACCCAGTACTTC. V and J are TRBV6-1 and TRBJ2-5, with D uncertain. The CDR3 extends over 12 amino acids. V lost 5 bases, J lost 5 bases, and 9 bases lay in between. CDR1 is MNHNS, CDR2 SASEGT, per germline.

V usage is TRBV6-1 and J usage is TRBJ2-3, with 11 bases identical to TRBD1. CDR3 length equals 16 residues. The V gene's germline CDR1 is MNHNS and CDR2 SASEGT. The junction had 6 bases not matched to a gene; V was cut back by 3 bases and J by 4 bases. The DNA of the CDR3 is TGTGCCAGCAGTGACAAACCGGGACAGGGGGCAGATACGCAGTATTTT. This gives the protein CASSDKPGQGADTQYF.

This clonotype was seen repeatedly, ten times or more. The chain links TRBV12-3 or TRBV12-4 to TRBJ2-7; D is unresolved. This CDR3 has 16 residues. Trimming removed 2 bases from V and 3 bases from J, with 17 bases in between. The CDR3 spells CASSLPPEGLRYEQYF. CDR3 in DNA: TGTGCCAGCAGTTTACCCCCCGAAGGGCTGCGCTACGAGCAGTACTTC.

This clonotype occurred a few times. This chain links TRBV9 with TRBJ2-1, with D possibly being TRBD2 (7 bases). There are 15 residues in the CDR3. Germline values: CDR1 SGDLS, CDR2 YYNGEE. V dropped 7 bases and J dropped 2 bases, with 16 bases sitting between them. The CDR3 region is CASGRGGGAYNEQFF. CDR3 DNA sequence: TGTGCCAGCGGACGAGGGGGAGGGGCCTACAATGAGCAGTTCTTC.

This clonotype was counted many times. The V call is TRBV7-8, the J call TRBJ2-3; D may be TRBD2 (6 bases). The germline gives CDR1 SGHVS, CDR2 FQNEAQ. Trimming shortened V by 3 bases and J by 0 bases, and 16 bases separated the two germline ends. The CDR3 length is 17 residues. CDR3: CASSLREAGASTDTQYF. The CDR3 nucleotides are TGTGCCAGCAGCTTGAGGGAGGCTGGGGCTAGCACAGATACGCAGTATTTT.

This clonotype came up many times. The chain recombines TRBV18 with TRBJ1-2; 8 bases are a match to TRBD1. The CDR3 totals 15 residues. The junction had 6 bases not matched to a gene; V was cut back by 2 bases and J by 4 bases. Germline V gene sequence: CDR1 KGHSH, CDR2 LQKENI. The CDR3 bases are TGTGCCAGCTCACCATTGCGACAGGGGCCCTATGGCTACACCTTC. Translating gives CASSPLRQGPYGYTF. The whole variable domain, remainder taken from reference TRBV18 and TRBJ1-2, is NAGVMQNPRHLVRRRGQEARLRCSPMKGHSHVYWYRQLPEEGLKFMVYLQKENIIDESGMPKERFSAEFPKEGPSILRIQQVVRGDSAAYFCASSPLRQGPYGYTFGSGTRLTVV.

This sequence joins TRBV28 and TRBJ2-1, with 7 bases aligning to TRBD1. J gave up 7 bases and V 3 bases, and 12 bases lay outside the gene matches. Germline V gene sequence: CDR1 MDHEN, CDR2 SYDVKM. The CDR3 contains 16 residues. This CDR3 reads CASSFLRDRHKNEQFF. The CDR3 DNA sequence: TGTGCCAGCAGTTTCCTCCGGGACAGACATAAAAATGAGCAGTTCTTC.

In this sample, this clonotype turned up many times. The genes are TRBV24-1 and TRBJ2-1; weak D call: TRBD2 (5 bases). This CDR3 is built from 15 residues. The germline CDR1 and CDR2 sequences are KGHDR and SFDVKD. Deletions cut 3 bases from V and 4 bases from J, with 12 bases between. This chain's CDR3 is CATSDERGQYNEQFF. The CDR3 DNA is TGTGCCACCAGTGATGAAAGAGGGCAGTACAATGAGCAGTTCTTC.

The chain is built from TRBV9 and TRBJ2-5; D possibly matches TRBD1 or TRBD2 (6 bases each). This CDR3 comprises 15 residues. The germline V and J ends were trimmed by 0 bases and 1 base, with 10 bases remaining between them. Per germline, CDR1 SGDLS and CDR2 YYNGEE. CDR3 in amino acids: CASSVEGGFQETQYF. DNA for the CDR3: TGTGCCAGCAGCGTAGAGGGGGGTTTCCAAGAGACCCAGTACTTC.

V and J are TRBV2 and TRBJ2-6; D possibly corresponds to TRBD2 (5 bases). Looked up from germline, CDR1 is SNHLY and CDR2 is FYNNEI. V shed 6 bases and J shed 0 bases, with 15 bases lying between them. The CDR3 spans 17 residues. The chain's CDR3 is CASRGGPSDSGANVLTF. In nucleotides, the CDR3 is TGTGCCAGCAGAGGCGGGCCCTCCGACTCTGGGGCCAACGTCCTGACTTTC. The complete variable domain, with remaining parts taken from reference TRBV2 and TRBJ2-6, reads EPEVTQTPSHQVTQMGQEVILRCVPISNHLYFYWYRQILGQKVEFLVSFYNNEISEKSEIFDDQFSVERPDGSNFTLKIRSTKLEDSAMYFCASRGGPSDSGANVLTFGAGSRLTVL.

This clonotype has at least ten counts. J is TRBJ1-2 and V is TRBV13; 8 bases fit TRBD1. The CDR3 totals 14 residues. CDR1 is PRHDT and CDR2 is FYEKMQ in the germline V gene (reference sequence). Trimming removed 5 bases from V and 4 bases from J; junction bases left unmatched: 6. CDR3 in DNA: TGTGCCAGCAGCACGACAGGGGAGGCCTATGGCTACACCTTC. Protein product: CASSTTGEAYGYTF.

This clonotype was seen repeatedly, ten times or more. The chain links TRBV18 to TRBJ2-1, with TRBD2 matching over 7 bases. CDR1 and CDR2 from the germline V gene are KGHSH and LQKENI. The V and J ends lost 11 bases and 4 bases, in that order; junction bases with no gene match: 14. The CDR3 is 15 amino acids. CDR3 DNA: TGTGCCGGATCTTCTAGCGGTCTAAGATACAATGAGCAGTTCTTC. Translated: CAGSSSGLRYNEQFF. Complete variable domain (other parts from reference TRBV18 and TRBJ2-1): NAGVMQNPRHLVRRRGQEARLRCSPMKGHSHVYWYRQLPEEGLKFMVYLQKENIIDESGMPKERFSAEFPKEGPSILRIQQVVRGDSAAYFCAGSSSGLRYNEQFFGPGTRLTVL.

Of note for this clonotype: At one boundary the junction diverges from the germline segment, which might be a read error. The rearrangement uses TRBV4-1 and TRBJ1-5; no clear D gene. This CDR3 comprises 15 residues. The germline V gene encodes CDR1 MGHRA and CDR2 YSYEKL. CDR3 in DNA: TGCGTCAGCAGCCTACAGAGTTATAGCAATCAGCCCCAGCATTTT. This encodes CVSSLQSYSNQPQHF.

The J gene is TRBJ2-5, the V gene TRBV29-1, with a weak D call TRBD2 (7 bases). V was clipped by 7 bases and J by 4 bases, with 19 bases between them. Germline V CDR1 and CDR2: SQVTM, ANQGSEA. The CDR3 extends over 14 amino acids. CDR3 coding DNA: TGCAGCGCCACAAGGGAGGGGGGGGGAGAGACCCAGTACTTC. Translation: CSATREGGGETQYF.

This clonotype has a handful of counts. The chain joins TRBV18 to TRBJ1-3, with 8 bases matching TRBD1. CDR3 length equals 14 residues. The junction had 7 bases not matched to a gene; V was cut back by 6 bases and J by 6 bases. Looked up from germline, CDR1 is KGHSH and CDR2 is LQKENI. CDR3 amino acids: CASSLQGVENTIYF. As DNA, the CDR3 is TGTGCCAGCTCGCTACAGGGGGTTGAAAACACCATATATTTT.

This clonotype was found many times. The CDR3: CASSFPGGAGDTDTQYF. The CDR3 DNA follows: TGTGCCAGCAGCTTCCCTGGAGGAGCGGGGGACACAGATACGCAGTATTTT. The rearrangement links TRBV13 to TRBJ2-3; 8 bases fit TRBD2. The germline V gene has CDR1 PRHDT and CDR2 FYEKMQ (reference sequence). This CDR3 comprises 17 residues. The ends lost 3 bases at V and 2 bases at J; junction bases unmatched: 10.

This clonotype was seen repeatedly, ten times or more. The chain recombines TRBV10-3 with TRBJ2-3, with 11 bases aligning to TRBD1. Germline V gene sequence: CDR1 ENHRY, CDR2 SYGVKD. V shed 6 bases, J shed 3 bases, and the junction held 2 bases outside the gene matches. The CDR3 consists of 14 residues. CDR3 sequence reads: CAISGQGATDTQYF. The CDR3, as DNA: TGTGCCATCAGCGGACAGGGGGCAACAGATACGCAGTATTTT.

There are a few counts of this clonotype. V usage is TRBV30 and J usage is TRBJ2-1; TRBD1 agrees at 10 bases. The length of the CDR3 is 13 residues. The V gene end was trimmed by 8 bases and the J gene end by 7 bases; junction bases not matched to a gene: 8. From germline, CDR1 is GTSNPN and CDR2 SVGIG (reference sequence). The CDR3 loop reads CARGGQGNNEQFF. The CDR3 nucleotides are TGTGCCCGAGGGGGACAGGGGAATAATGAGCAGTTCTTC.

This clonotype showed up many times. The rearrangement uses TRBV12-3 or TRBV12-4 and TRBJ2-3; D is unclear. The CDR3 consists of 12 residues. V lost 5 bases and J 7 bases, leaving 10 bases between the germline ends. The CDR3 DNA is TGTGCCAGCAGTCCCGGCGCGAATACGCAGTATTTT. Amino acid sequence: CASSPGANTQYF.

This clonotype was seen repeatedly, ten times or more. The chain joins TRBV24-1 to TRBJ2-3, with D uncertain. V lost 3 bases and J lost 2, with 2 bases in between. Per germline, CDR1 KGHDR and CDR2 SFDVKD. CDR3 size: 12 residues. The CDR3 coding sequence is TGTGCCACCAGTGATCCCACAGATACGCAGTATTTT. It codes for CATSDPTDTQYF.

This chain links TRBV10-3 with TRBJ1-5; 7 positions agree with TRBD1. Germline V gene data show CDR1 as ENHRY and CDR2 as SYGVKD. This CDR3 comprises 13 residues. J gave up 1 base and V 7 bases, and 1 base lay outside the gene matches. CDR3 protein: CAITGGSNQPQHF. Written as DNA, the CDR3 is TGTGCCATCACAGGGGGGAGCAATCAGCCCCAGCATTTT.

About this clonotype: The junction and the germline gene differ at one end; a read error may be behind it. This chain connects TRBV19 to TRBJ2-7; 7 bases are a match to TRBD1. Looked up from germline, CDR1 is LNHDA and CDR2 is SQIVND (reference sequence). The length of the CDR3 is 13 residues. In DNA, the CDR3 is TGTGCCAGTAGTATTGGGACAGATTACGCGCAGTACTTC. This translates into CASSIGTDYAQYF.

This clonotype appeared many times. The chain joins TRBV12-3 or TRBV12-4 to TRBJ2-3, with TRBD2 matching 14 bases. This CDR3 has 18 residues. Trimming cost V 6 bases and J 2 bases; bases outside gene matches: 10. CDR3 residues: CASSHGLAGGFFTDTQYF. CDR3 nucleotides: TGTGCCAGCAGCCATGGACTAGCGGGGGGCTTTTTCACAGATACGCAGTATTTT.

This clonotype was seen many times. The chain links TRBV20-1 to TRBJ1-5; tentatively, D is TRBD1 (6 bases). Looked up from germline, CDR1 is DFQATT and CDR2 is SNEGSKA (reference sequence). V shed 3 bases and J shed 7 bases, with 13 bases lying between them. The CDR3 consists of 13 residues. Written as DNA, the CDR3 is TGCAGTGCTAGTGGGGGGGCAGAACAGCCCCAGCATTTT. This codes for CSASGGAEQPQHF.

Many counts were recorded for this clonotype. V usage is TRBV11-2 and J usage is TRBJ2-7; 7 positions agree with TRBD1. The CDR3 runs to 16 residues. Germline loops: CDR1 SGHAT, CDR2 FQNNGV. Trimming at V came to 5 bases and at J to 5 bases, leaving 15 bases not matched to a gene. The CDR3 nucleotides are TGTGCCAGCAGCCCTCCCGGACAGGTCCGGAGAAACGAGCAGTACTTC. Translated, it gives CASSPPGQVRRNEQYF.

This chain joins TRBV20-1 and TRBJ1-6, with 7 bases identical to TRBD1. Trimming at V came to 0 bases and at J to 7 bases, leaving 3 bases not matched to a gene. This CDR3 is built from 14 residues. The germline CDR1 and CDR2 sequences are DFQATT and SNEGSKA (reference sequence). This chain's CDR3 is CSARDRGWNSPLHF. The CDR3 DNA sequence: TGCAGTGCTAGAGACAGGGGGTGGAATTCACCCCTCCACTTT.

The J gene is TRBJ2-1, the V gene TRBV2, with 8 bases aligning to TRBD1. Looked up from germline, CDR1 is SNHLY and CDR2 is FYNNEI. The CDR3 totals 14 residues. The V segment lost 7 bases and the J segment 4 bases; nucleotides outside the gene matches: 6. The CDR3 region is CASNDRGSYNEQFF. CDR3 sequence (DNA): TGTGCCAGCAACGACAGGGGTTCGTACAATGAGCAGTTCTTC.

This clonotype was seen only a few times. The chain uses TRBV9 and TRBJ1-5, with TRBD1 identical over 8 bases. The germline gives CDR1 SGDLS, CDR2 YYNGEE. The CDR3 is 14 amino acids. J gave up 7 bases and V 0 bases, and 3 bases lay outside the gene matches. CDR3 sequence reads: CASSVEPGGQPQHF. Written as DNA, the CDR3 is TGTGCCAGCAGCGTAGAGCCAGGGGGCCAGCCCCAGCATTTT.